These 28 T cell receptor beta chains were sequenced from one sample in a study of T cell repertoires in cytomegalovirus infection. TCRdb re-called the reads through MiXCR, storing one row per CDR3 protein. There are 750,000 to 900,000 distinct CDR3 sequences in the sample; almost 30% occur only once, and roughly 13% lies in the top ten. Antigens for these TCRs are unknown. The sample consisted of cultured CD8+ T cells from PBMCs, taken from culture after CMV antigen stimulation. The receptors were sampled from a human donor in good health (CMV status not recorded). Some clones in this sample may be carry-over from other donors' samples.

This clonotype showed up just once. The rearrangement uses TRBV7-3 and TRBJ2-7, with D possibly being TRBD1 (6 bases). V was clipped by 4 bases and J by 2 bases, with 18 bases between them. Germline V gene sequence: CDR1 SGHTA, CDR2 FQGTGA. This CDR3 is 16 amino acids long. The CDR3 sequence: CASSSILMAGAYEQYF. As DNA, the CDR3 is TGTGCCAGCAGCTCCATCCTTATGGCAGGGGCCTACGAGCAGTACTTC. Complete variable domain (other parts from reference TRBV7-3 and TRBJ2-7): GAGVSQTPSNKVTEKGKYVELRCDPISGHTALYWYRQSLGQGPEFLIYFQGTGAADDSGLPNDRFFAVRPEGSVSTLKIQRTERGDSAVYLCASSSILMAGAYEQYFGPGTRLTVT.

V is TRBV20-1 and J is TRBJ1-1; no definite D call. Germline assignment: CDR1 DFQATT and CDR2 SNEGSKA (reference sequence). V lost 0 bases, J lost 2 bases, and 10 bases lay in between. The CDR3 has 14 amino acids. CDR3 sequence reads: CSARDFQRNTEAFF. In DNA form, the CDR3 reads TGCAGTGCTAGAGATTTTCAGAGAAACACTGAAGCTTTCTTT.

This chain links TRBV7-9 with TRBJ1-1; D is possibly TRBD1 (5 bases). Germline assignment: CDR1 SEHNR and CDR2 FQNEAQ (reference sequence). The germline V and J ends were trimmed by 5 bases and 3 bases, with 13 bases remaining between them. CDR3 length: 14 residues. CDR3 nucleotide sequence: TGTGCCAGCAGCCCCCCAGGGCGGCACACTGAAGCTTTCTTT. Its protein is CASSPPGRHTEAFF.

This clonotype appeared many times. The V call is TRBV7-2, the J call TRBJ1-1, with D hard to call. There are 14 residues in the CDR3. The germline gives CDR1 SGHTA, CDR2 FQGNSA. Trimming removed 5 bases from V and 4 bases from J, with 14 bases in between. The CDR3 here is CASSPTPRSTEAFF. The CDR3 DNA is TGTGCCAGCAGCCCAACCCCCCGGAGCACTGAAGCTTTCTTT.

This clonotype was recorded at least ten times. This chain uses TRBV7-9 with TRBJ1-1; 9 bases map to TRBD1. CDR1 SEHNR and CDR2 FQNEAQ come from the germline V gene (reference sequence). This CDR3 comprises 14 residues. J gave up 1 base and V 4 bases, and 1 base lay outside the gene matches. CDR3 amino acids: CASSWTGANTEAFF. Here the CDR3 DNA reads TGTGCCAGCAGCTGGACAGGGGCGAACACTGAAGCTTTCTTT.

This clonotype was counted many times. The chain joins TRBV7-6 to TRBJ1-2, with D uncertain. V lost 4 bases and J 1 base, leaving 10 bases between the germline ends. Looked up from germline, CDR1 is SGHVS and CDR2 is FNYEAQ. The CDR3 contains 14 residues. The DNA of the CDR3 is TGTGCCAGCAGCTCCGGCGGCTATAACTATGGCTACACCTTC. Translating gives CASSSGGYNYGYTF.

At least ten counts were recorded for this clonotype. V gene TRBV7-6 combines with J gene TRBJ1-4; D is perhaps TRBD1 (6 bases). The CDR3 totals 15 residues. In germline, CDR1 is SGHVS, CDR2 FNYEAQ. The V and J ends lost 1 base and 8 bases respectively, with 14 bases between them. CDR3 DNA sequence: TGTGCCAGCAGCTTAGGGCCGGGACAAGAAGAAAAACTGTTTTTT. Amino acids: CASSLGPGQEEKLFF.

This clonotype appeared many times. V is TRBV4-2 and J is TRBJ2-2, with a possible D match to TRBD2 (7 bases). The V end was cut by 4 bases, the J end by 3 bases, with 18 bases between. The CDR3 loop spans 17 amino acids. CDR1 LGHNA and CDR2 YNFKEQ come from the germline V gene. The CDR3 region has the DNA TGTGCCAGCAGCCGCCAAAAGGGGGGGGGTTACACCGGGGAGCTGTTTTTT. Protein sequence: CASSRQKGGGYTGELFF.

The rearrangement uses TRBV20-1 and TRBJ1-2, with D perhaps TRBD1 (5 bases). The germline V gene has CDR1 DFQATT and CDR2 SNEGSKA (reference sequence). V was trimmed by 0 bases and J by 0 bases, leaving 11 bases between them. This CDR3 is built from 15 residues. This chain's CDR3 is CSARDFGGANYGYTF. The CDR3 bases are TGCAGTGCTAGAGATTTTGGGGGTGCTAACTATGGCTACACCTTC.

The rearrangement links TRBV12-3 or TRBV12-4 to TRBJ2-5, with D hard to call. CDR3 length equals 11 residues. Trimming pared 5 bases from V and 2 bases from J, leaving 3 bases between. Here the CDR3 DNA reads TGTGCCAGCAGTAAGCAAGAGACCCAGTACTTC. Its translation is CASSKQETQYF.

This clonotype was detected ten times or more. This chain connects TRBV7-6 to TRBJ1-1; D is unresolved. The CDR3 length is 14 residues. Trimming took 6 bases from V and 0 from J, leaving 11 bases between them. The germline gives CDR1 SGHVS, CDR2 FNYEAQ. The CDR3, as DNA: TGTGCCAGCAGTGCGCAAGGGTTGAACACTGAAGCTTTCTTT. Translating gives CASSAQGLNTEAFF. Based on the CDR3 plus reference TRBV7-6 and TRBJ1-1, the full variable domain is GAGVSQSPRYKVTKRGQDVALRCDPISGHVSLYWYRQALGQGPEFLTYFNYEAQQDKSGLPNDRFSAERPEGSISTLTIQRTEQRDSAMYRCASSAQGLNTEAFFGQGTRLTVV.

This clonotype has just a few counts. V usage is TRBV6-6 and J usage is TRBJ1-5; tentatively, D is TRBD1 (6 bases). CDR3 length: 14 residues. Germline V lookup: CDR1 MNHNY, CDR2 SVGAGI (reference sequence). With 6 bases removed from V and 7 bases from J, the gap between germline ends came to 16 bases. The CDR3 nucleotides are TGTGCCAGCAGAAACCCTGCGGGGACACAGCCCCAGCATTTT. Its protein is CASRNPAGTQPQHF.

This sequence joins TRBV10-3 and TRBJ1-6; no clear D gene. Looked up from germline, CDR1 is ENHRY and CDR2 is SYGVKD. Trimming took 8 bases from V and 7 from J, leaving 3 bases between them. The CDR3 is 10 residues long. CDR3 residues: CAIGNSPLHF. CDR3 nucleotides: TGTGCCATCGGCAATTCACCCCTCCACTTT.

In its sample, this clonotype was seen a few times. The chain couples TRBV28 to TRBJ1-6; no definite D call. Germline V gene lookup returns CDR1 MDHEN and CDR2 SYDVKM. V was trimmed by 6 bases and J by 9 bases, leaving 18 bases between them. The CDR3 spans 15 residues. The CDR3: CASSPRENFSSPLHF. In DNA, the CDR3 is TGTGCCAGCAGCCCCCGGGAGAACTTTAGTTCACCCCTCCACTTT.

The chain joins TRBV7-3 to TRBJ1-1, with D unresolved. CDR1 SGHTA and CDR2 FQGTGA come from the germline V gene. The CDR3 has 12 amino acids. V was trimmed by 10 bases and J by 4 bases, leaving 13 bases between them. The CDR3 sequence is CAILLVGTEAFF. CDR3 DNA: TGTGCCATCCTGTTGGTGGGCACTGAAGCTTTCTTT. Based on the CDR3 plus reference TRBV7-3 and TRBJ1-1, the full variable domain is GAGVSQTPSNKVTEKGKYVELRCDPISGHTALYWYRQSLGQGPEFLIYFQGTGAADDSGLPNDRFFAVRPEGSVSTLKIQRTERGDSAVYLCAILLVGTEAFFGQGTRLTVV.

The sample holds a few counts of this clonotype. The chain uses TRBV7-4 and TRBJ2-5; 7 bases are shared with TRBD1. The germline V gene has CDR1 SGHVT and CDR2 SQSDAQ. The CDR3 length is 15 residues. Trimming removed 4 bases from V and 5 bases from J; junction bases left unmatched: 10. The CDR3 loop reads CASSSGQATGETQYF. In DNA form, the CDR3 reads TGTGCCAGCAGCTCCGGACAGGCAACGGGGGAGACCCAGTACTTC.

This clonotype came up a few times. The V and J genes are TRBV19 and TRBJ2-2; D may be TRBD1 (5 bases). The CDR3 totals 15 residues. Trimming took off 2 bases at V and 3 bases at J, with 10 bases between the two ends. Germline V gene lookup returns CDR1 LNHDA and CDR2 SQIVND (reference sequence). CDR3 nucleotide sequence: TGTGCCAGTAGTATACCCAGGGTGGACACCGGGGAGCTGTTTTTT. Protein product: CASSIPRVDTGELFF.

This clonotype has just a few counts. The rearrangement joins TRBV6-5 to TRBJ2-1; D is possibly TRBD1 (6 bases). CDR3 size: 16 residues. Germline-derived CDR1 and CDR2 are MNHEY and SVGAGI. The germline V and J ends were trimmed by 4 bases and 5 bases, with 18 bases remaining between them. CDR3 loop: CASSFQPYQGHNEQFF. Written as DNA, the CDR3 is TGTGCCAGCAGTTTCCAGCCTTACCAGGGGCACAATGAGCAGTTCTTC.

This clonotype was seen a handful of times. The chain couples TRBV14 to TRBJ2-1, with TRBD2 identical over 8 bases. The germline CDR1 and CDR2 sequences are SGHDN and FVKESK. CDR3 size: 15 residues. V lost 3 bases to trimming and J lost 8 bases; unmatched junction nucleotides: 9. The DNA of the CDR3 is TGTGCCAGCAGCCACCTACGGGAGGGGGGCGATGAGCAGTTCTTC. It is translated as CASSHLREGGDEQFF. The whole variable domain, filled in from reference TRBV14 and TRBJ2-1, reads EAGVTQFPSHSVIEKGQTVTLRCDPISGHDNLYWYRRVMGKEIKFLLHFVKESKQDESGMPNNRFLAERTGGTYSTLKVQPAELEDSGVYFCASSHLREGGDEQFFGPGTRLTVL.

V usage is TRBV7-9 and J usage is TRBJ2-7; D uncertain. The CDR3 extends over 14 amino acids. V was pared by 0 bases and J by 0 bases, with 6 bases between. The V gene's germline CDR1 is SEHNR and CDR2 FQNEAQ (reference sequence). In DNA form, the CDR3 reads TGTGCCAGCAGCTTAGCGGGTAACTCCTACGAGCAGTACGTC. Encoded protein: CASSLAGNSYEQYV.

The gene calls are TRBV4-1 and TRBJ1-5; a possible D gene is TRBD1 (5 bases). This CDR3 region has 17 residues. The germline CDR1 and CDR2 sequences are MGHRA and YSYEKL. Between the trimmed V and J ends, which lost 2 bases and 4 bases, there was a span of 18 bases. The CDR3 coding sequence is TGCGCCAGCAGCCAAATAGTTCGTTCGACAGAGAATCAGCCCCAGCATTTT. Translated, it gives CASSQIVRSTENQPQHF.

The table lists this clonotype with a few counts. CDR3 in amino acids: CASSLYGQDYNQPQHF. The CDR3 DNA reads TGTGCCAGCAGCTTATATGGACAGGACTACAATCAGCCCCAGCATTTT. The chain recombines TRBV7-8 with TRBJ1-5; 7 bases line up with TRBD1. V lost 2 bases to trimming and J lost 3 bases; unmatched junction nucleotides: 7. The CDR3 is 16 amino acids. Per the germline V gene, CDR1 is SGHVS and CDR2 is FQNEAQ.

The V call is TRBV6-1, the J call TRBJ2-5; D may be TRBD1 or TRBD2 (5 bases each). V lost 2 bases and J lost 1, with 8 bases in between. The CDR3 is 14 residues long. Looked up from germline, CDR1 is MNHNS and CDR2 is SASEGT. The DNA of the CDR3 is TGTGCCAGCAGTGAATGGGACCTCCAAGAGACCCAGTACTTC. Amino acids: CASSEWDLQETQYF.

This clonotype was found many times. J is TRBJ1-2 and V is TRBV7-9, with TRBD1 as a possible D gene (5 bases). Trimming removed 5 bases at V and 2 bases at J, with 15 bases between. Germline loops: CDR1 SEHNR, CDR2 FQNEAQ (reference sequence). The CDR3 covers 15 residues. The CDR3 here is CASSRPAGQNYGYTF. In DNA, the CDR3 is TGTGCCAGCAGCCGACCAGCGGGGCAGAACTATGGCTACACCTTC.

The chain joins TRBV6-1 to TRBJ2-3; D gene unclear. Per the germline V gene, CDR1 is MNHNS and CDR2 is SASEGT. The CDR3 length is 13 residues. Trimming removed 7 bases at V and 4 bases at J, with 12 bases between. The CDR3 here is CASMFRVADTQYF. As DNA, the CDR3 is TGTGCCAGCATGTTCCGGGTAGCAGATACGCAGTATTTT.

The rearrangement joins TRBV20-1 to TRBJ1-1; perhaps TRBD1 as D (5 bases). This CDR3 region has 15 residues. Germline values: CDR1 DFQATT, CDR2 SNEGSKA (reference sequence). Trimming took 6 bases from V and 1 from J, leaving 18 bases between them. The CDR3 DNA sequence: TGCAGTGCCCGACGGCAGGGAACAGGGAACACTGAAGCTTTCTTT. Protein product: CSARRQGTGNTEAFF.

The rearrangement links TRBV9 to TRBJ2-3; the D gene is possibly TRBD2 (7 bases). This CDR3 has 16 residues. V lost 2 bases to trimming and J lost 2 bases, with 15 bases between them. CDR1 and CDR2 from the germline V gene are SGDLS and YYNGEE. CDR3 sequence reads: CASSVGRGLFTDTQYF. CDR3 DNA sequence: TGTGCCAGCAGCGTGGGGCGGGGGCTTTTCACAGATACGCAGTATTTT.

This CDR3 reads CASSLNRGKRTEAFF. In DNA, the CDR3 is TGTGCCAGCAGTCTAAACAGGGGGAAGAGGACTGAAGCTTTCTTT. V gene TRBV6-2 or TRBV6-3 combines with J gene TRBJ1-1; 8 nucleotides align to TRBD1. CDR1 is MNHEY, CDR2 SVGEGT, per germline. The junction had 10 bases not matched to a gene; V was cut back by 5 bases and J by 5 bases. CDR3 length equals 15 residues.